Each of the 23 T cell receptor beta chains below was sequenced from the same sample in a study of T cells after yellow fever vaccination. TCRdb itself ran the 5' RACE reads through MiXCR, one entry per CDR3 protein. The sample shows fewer than 350,000 distinct CDR3 sequences, over 8% of them seen only once. The source material was PBMCs, sampled on the day of the first yellow fever vaccination. The receptors come from a man between 18 and 29 years old who received the YFV17D yellow fever vaccine.

V is TRBV28 and J is TRBJ2-5; tentatively, D is TRBD1 (5 bases). Deletions cut 1 base from V and 9 bases from J, with 12 bases between. CDR1 and CDR2 (germline): MDHEN, SYDVKM. The CDR3 runs to 13 residues. The CDR3 loop reads CASSLLDSNAQYF. The CDR3 nucleotides are TGTGCCAGCAGTTTATTAGACAGTAACGCCCAGTACTTC.

The CDR3 nucleotides read TGTGCCAGCAGCCGACAGGGCGATCTCCCTAACTATGGCTACACCTTC. Translated: CASSRQGDLPNYGYTF. This sequence joins TRBV7-2 and TRBJ1-2; 7 bases align to TRBD1. The CDR3 covers 16 residues. The V gene end was trimmed by 5 bases and the J gene end by 0 bases; junction bases not matched to a gene: 9. The V gene's germline CDR1 is SGHTA and CDR2 FQGNSA.

V is TRBV6-2 or TRBV6-3 and J is TRBJ2-4; tentative D call: TRBD1 (6 bases). CDR3 length: 14 amino acids. Deletions cut 2 bases from V and 2 bases from J, with 7 bases between. The germline CDR1 and CDR2 sequences are MNHEY and SVGEGT. The CDR3 spells CASSYGTTKNIQYF. The CDR3 DNA reads TGTGCCAGCAGTTACGGGACAACCAAAAACATTCAGTACTTC.

This clonotype was seen a handful of times. The genes are TRBV11-2 and TRBJ1-2; TRBD1 might be the D (5 bases). The CDR3 runs to 13 residues. Per germline, CDR1 SGHAT and CDR2 FQNNGV. V gave up 8 bases and J gave up 4 bases, with 14 bases separating them. The CDR3 nucleotides read TGTGCCAGCCGGGGACTAGGGATCTATGGCTACACCTTC. Its translation: CASRGLGIYGYTF.

The table lists this clonotype with a few counts. The chain has TRBV4-3 and TRBJ2-3; 11 bases line up with TRBD2. The CDR3 spans 18 residues. Germline trimming cut 4 bases from V and 2 bases from J; bases unmatched to any gene: 11. CDR1 is LGHNA and CDR2 is YSLEER in the germline V gene. The CDR3 reads CASSPGASGGTLTDTQYF. The DNA for the CDR3 is TGCGCCAGCAGCCCCGGGGCTAGCGGGGGGACGCTCACAGATACGCAGTATTTT.

The chain combines TRBV5-5 with TRBJ1-1, with a weak D call TRBD1 (6 bases). Deletions cut 6 bases from V and 5 bases from J, with 17 bases between. Germline V gene lookup returns CDR1 SGHKS and CDR2 YYEKEE (reference sequence). This CDR3 comprises 14 residues. The CDR3 nucleotides are TGTGCCAGCAAAGGGGGAACCTTGAGAACTGAAGCTTTCTTT. This translates into CASKGGTLRTEAFF. The variable domain in full, completed from reference TRBV5-5 and TRBJ1-1, reads DAGVTQSPTHLIKTRGQQVTLRCSPISGHKSVSWYQQVLGQGPQFIFQYYEKEERGRGNFPDRFSARQFPNYSSELNVNALLLGDSALYLCASKGGTLRTEAFFGQGTRLTVV.

This clonotype was seen only a few times. The rearrangement uses TRBV4-1 and TRBJ1-2; a weak D match, TRBD1 (6 bases). The V and J ends lost 0 bases and 6 bases respectively, with 14 bases between them. CDR1 MGHRA and CDR2 YSYEKL come from the germline V gene. The CDR3 length is 15 residues. CDR3 nucleotide sequence: TGCGCCAGCAGCCAAGAGGCGAACAGGGAGAATGGCTACACCTTC. It codes for CASSQEANRENGYTF.

The rearrangement uses TRBV4-1 and TRBJ1-6; D perhaps matches TRBD1 (5 bases). The CDR3 is 16 amino acids. V lost 1 base and J 10 bases, leaving 17 bases between the germline ends. In germline, CDR1 is MGHRA, CDR2 YSYEKL. The CDR3 bases are TGCGCCAGCAGCCAAGTATTCGCGGGCAGGGTATCACCCCTCCACTTT. It encodes CASSQVFAGRVSPLHF.

A note on this clonotype: A much larger clone lies one base from this, so it may be a read error. This sequence joins TRBV4-3 and TRBJ2-3; possible D gene TRBD2, 6 bases. V was shortened by 0 bases and J by 0 bases, with 10 bases between the two germline ends. From germline, CDR1 is LGHNA and CDR2 YSLEER. This CDR3 has 16 amino acids. CDR3 in DNA: TGCGCCAGCAGCCAAGATCTAGGGACTAGCACAGATACGCAGTATTTT. This encodes CASSQDLGTSTDTQYF.

The V and J genes are TRBV5-1 and TRBJ2-2, with D possibly being TRBD1 (6 bases). V lost 1 base and J lost 5, with 12 bases in between. The CDR3 has 15 residues. CDR1 is SGHRS, CDR2 YFSETQ, per germline. The CDR3 region has the DNA TGCGCCAGCAGCTTGAAACAGGGAAGGACCGGGGAGCTGTTTTTT. It is translated as CASSLKQGRTGELFF.

This clonotype appeared a few times. V usage is TRBV3-1 and J usage is TRBJ2-1; 9 positions agree with TRBD2. The V gene end was trimmed by 5 bases and the J gene end by 13 bases; junction bases not matched to a gene: 6. Germline CDR1 reads LGHDT; CDR2 reads YNNKEL (reference sequence). The CDR3 runs 12 residues. CDR3 protein: CASSTSGGRQFF. The DNA for the CDR3 is TGTGCCAGCAGCACCAGCGGGGGGCGACAGTTCTTC.

This clonotype appeared a few times. The chain is built from TRBV6-2 or TRBV6-3 and TRBJ2-5, with D possibly being TRBD2 (5 bases). Trimming left V 2 bases short and J 2 bases short, with 12 bases between. In germline, CDR1 is MNHEY, CDR2 SVGEGT. The CDR3 totals 15 residues. CDR3 sequence (DNA): TGTGCCAGCAGTTACGAGGTCGGGGAACAAGAGACCCAGTACTTC. Its translation: CASSYEVGEQETQYF.

The rearrangement joins TRBV12-3 or TRBV12-4 to TRBJ2-3, with D maybe TRBD2 (5 bases). V was clipped by 3 bases and J by 4 bases, with 23 bases between them. There are 18 residues in the CDR3. In nucleotides, the CDR3 is TGTGCCAGCAGTTTGGTTTCAGGTTCGGGATTTTTGGCAGATACGCAGTATTTT. Its translation: CASSLVSGSGFLADTQYF.

The table lists this clonotype with a few counts. The CDR3 reads CASSLAGVMYGSPLHF. As DNA, the CDR3 is TGCGCCAGCAGCTTGGCCGGGGTTATGTATGGTTCACCCCTCCACTTT. The chain links TRBV5-1 to TRBJ1-6; D is ambiguous. The CDR3 sequence is 16 residues long. Per the germline V gene, CDR1 is SGHRS and CDR2 is YFSETQ. V was clipped by 0 bases and J by 9 bases, with 16 bases between them.

This clonotype was detected many times. V usage is TRBV7-6 and J usage is TRBJ2-3; 12 bases fit TRBD1. The V segment lost 3 bases and the J segment 7 bases; nucleotides outside the gene matches: 5. CDR1 and CDR2 (germline): SGHVS, FNYEAQ. This CDR3 comprises 15 residues. CDR3 DNA sequence: TGTGCCAGCAGCTTGGGGACAGGGGGCACTAATACGCAGTATTTT. This gives the protein CASSLGTGGTNTQYF. The full variable domain, its missing parts supplied by reference TRBV7-6 and TRBJ2-3, is GAGVSQSPRYKVTKRGQDVALRCDPISGHVSLYWYRQALGQGPEFLTYFNYEAQQDKSGLPNDRFSAERPEGSISTLTIQRTEQRDSAMYRCASSLGTGGTNTQYFGPGTRLTVL.

The V gene is TRBV6-1, the J gene TRBJ2-1; 15 bases are a match to TRBD2. Trimming at V came to 5 bases and at J to 9 bases, leaving 11 bases not matched to a gene. The CDR3 spans 17 residues. The germline CDR1 and CDR2 sequences are MNHNS and SASEGT. The CDR3 here is CASSRGLAGGRSPEQFF. The CDR3 DNA reads as TGTGCCAGCAGTAGGGGACTAGCGGGGGGTCGTTCGCCTGAGCAGTTCTTC.

This clonotype was counted between two and nine times. The V and J genes are TRBV7-8 and TRBJ2-5; 12 bases are shared with TRBD2. The CDR3 spans 17 residues. The V gene's germline CDR1 is SGHVS and CDR2 FQNEAQ. Trimming removed 2 bases from V and 5 bases from J; junction bases left unmatched: 9. The CDR3 region has the DNA TGTGCCAGCAGCTTAAGGACTAGCGGGGCCCTAGGGGAGACCCAGTACTTC. This gives the protein CASSLRTSGALGETQYF.

The chain joins TRBV12-3 or TRBV12-4 to TRBJ2-2, with 8 bases that match TRBD2. V shed 3 bases and J 4 bases; nucleotides not matched to a gene: 7. The CDR3 totals 16 residues. This chain's CDR3 is CASSLFSGVTTGELFF. As DNA, the CDR3 is TGTGCCAGCAGTTTGTTTAGCGGGGTGACCACCGGGGAGCTGTTTTTT.

This clonotype was recorded at least ten times. This chain joins TRBV10-1 and TRBJ2-1, with a possible D match to TRBD2 (7 bases). V lost 4 bases to trimming and J lost 5 bases, with 9 bases between them. Germline CDR1 WNHNN, CDR2 SYGVQD (reference sequence). This CDR3 has 13 residues. The CDR3 nucleotides read TGCGCCAGCAGTGGCGGGGGCAACAATGAGCAGTTCTTC. Its translation: CASSGGGNNEQFF.

This clonotype was detected a few times. The V gene is TRBV7-2, the J gene TRBJ1-1, with D unresolved. Germline-derived CDR1 and CDR2 are SGHTA and FQGNSA. V was clipped by 1 base and J by 0 bases, with 6 bases between them. The CDR3 loop spans 14 amino acids. The DNA of the CDR3 is TGTGCCAGCAGCTTAGGTTTCATGAACACTGAAGCTTTCTTT. Its protein product is CASSLGFMNTEAFF.

This clonotype occurred a few times. This chain links TRBV5-1 with TRBJ2-3; 9 bases are shared with TRBD2. Germline lookup yields CDR1 SGHRS and CDR2 YFSETQ. The J segment lost 4 bases and the V segment lost 2 bases, leaving 5 bases of the junction unmatched. The CDR3 has 15 amino acids. CDR3 region: CASSLRLAGADTQYF. The CDR3 coding sequence is TGCGCCAGCAGCTTACGGTTAGCGGGGGCAGATACGCAGTATTTT.

This clonotype was detected only a few times. V usage is TRBV7-2 and J usage is TRBJ1-3; D is unclear. Trimming stripped 4 bases from V and 9 bases from J, with 19 bases between. The CDR3 extends over 15 amino acids. Germline lookup yields CDR1 SGHTA and CDR2 FQGNSA. CDR3 coding DNA: TGTGCCAGCAGCTACCAATGGCCCGACGGTAGCACCATATATTTT. This translates into CASSYQWPDGSTIYF. Full variable domain (missing parts from reference TRBV7-2 and TRBJ1-3): GAGVSQSPSNKVTEKGKDVELRCDPISGHTALYWYRQSLGQGLEFLIYFQGNSAPDKSGLPSDRFSAERTGGSVSTLTIQRTQQEDSAVYLCASSYQWPDGSTIYFGEGSWLTVV.

In this sample, this clonotype turned up a few times. V and J are TRBV12-3 or TRBV12-4 and TRBJ1-2; D not resolved. The length of the CDR3 is 14 residues. V lost 6 bases and J lost 7, with 18 bases in between. CDR3 in amino acids: CASRPRTVAGGYTF. DNA of the CDR3: TGTGCCAGCAGACCTCGGACGGTCGCTGGTGGCTACACCTTC.